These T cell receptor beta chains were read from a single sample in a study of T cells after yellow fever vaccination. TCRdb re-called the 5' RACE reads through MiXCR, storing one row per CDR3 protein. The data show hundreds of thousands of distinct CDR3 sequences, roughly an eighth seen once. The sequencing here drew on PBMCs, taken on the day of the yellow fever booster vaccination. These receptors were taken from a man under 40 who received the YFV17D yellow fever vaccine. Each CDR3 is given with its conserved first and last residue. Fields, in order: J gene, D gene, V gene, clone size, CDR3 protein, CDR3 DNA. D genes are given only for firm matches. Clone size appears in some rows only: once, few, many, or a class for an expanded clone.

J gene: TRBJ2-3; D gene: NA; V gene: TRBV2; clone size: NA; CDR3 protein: CASRTRTNHQGTQYF; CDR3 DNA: TGTGCCAGCCGTACAAGGACTAACCACCAGGGTACGCAGTATTTT
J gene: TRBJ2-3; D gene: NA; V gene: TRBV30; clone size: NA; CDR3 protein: CAWSVRGGATDTQYF; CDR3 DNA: TGTGCCTGGAGTGTACGTGGCGGGGCTACAGATACGCAGTATTTT
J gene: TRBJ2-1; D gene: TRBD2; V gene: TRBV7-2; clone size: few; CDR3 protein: CASSQRGGLGNEQFF; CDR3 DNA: TGTGCCAGCAGCCAGCGGGGGGGATTGGGGAATGAGCAGTTCTTC
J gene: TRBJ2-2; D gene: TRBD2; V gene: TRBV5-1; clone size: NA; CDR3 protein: CASSPGTTGTGELFF; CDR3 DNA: TGCGCCAGCAGTCCCGGGACTACGGGCACCGGGGAGCTGTTTTTT
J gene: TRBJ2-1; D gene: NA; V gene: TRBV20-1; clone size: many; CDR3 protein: CSAKQYNEQFF; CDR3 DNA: TGCAGTGCTAAACAATACAATGAGCAGTTCTTC
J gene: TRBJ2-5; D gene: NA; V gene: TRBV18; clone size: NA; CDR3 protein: CASSPIAGRVKETQYF; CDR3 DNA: TGTGCCAGCTCACCCATTGCGGGACGGGTAAAAGAGACCCAGTACTTC
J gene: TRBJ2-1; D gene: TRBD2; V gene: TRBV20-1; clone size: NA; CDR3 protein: CSARKGLAIYNEQFF; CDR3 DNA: TGCAGTGCTAGAAAGGGACTAGCGATTTACAATGAGCAGTTCTTC
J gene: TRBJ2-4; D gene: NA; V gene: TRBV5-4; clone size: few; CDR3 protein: CASSLLGKNIQYF; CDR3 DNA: TGTGCCAGCAGCCTGCTGGGGAAAAACATTCAGTACTTC
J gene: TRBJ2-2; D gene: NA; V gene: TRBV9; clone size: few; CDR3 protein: CASSVDRPEITGELFF; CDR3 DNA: TGTGCCAGCAGCGTAGACCGCCCCGAGATCACCGGGGAGCTGTTTTTT
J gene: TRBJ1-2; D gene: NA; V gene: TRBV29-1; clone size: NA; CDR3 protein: CSVERDIGQTNYGYTF; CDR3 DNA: TGCAGCGTTGAGAGGGATATAGGACAGACTAACTATGGCTACACCTTC
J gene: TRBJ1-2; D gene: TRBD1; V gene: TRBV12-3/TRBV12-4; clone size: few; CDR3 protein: CASSPTGRGGGYTF; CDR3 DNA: TGTGCCAGCAGCCCGACAGGGCGAGGGGGTGGCTACACCTTC
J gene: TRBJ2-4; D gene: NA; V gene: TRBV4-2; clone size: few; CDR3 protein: CASSQEGRRVAKNIQYF; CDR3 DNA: TGTGCCAGCAGCCAAGAGGGTCGCCGGGTAGCCAAAAACATTCAGTACTTC
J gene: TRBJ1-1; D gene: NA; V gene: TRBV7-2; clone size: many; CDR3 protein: CASSLEVGGAFF; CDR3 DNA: TGTGCCAGCAGCTTGGAGGTTGGGGGAGCTTTCTTT
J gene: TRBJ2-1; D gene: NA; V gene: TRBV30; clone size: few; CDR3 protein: CAWSDEGSSYNEQFF; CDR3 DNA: TGTGCCTGGAGTGATGAGGGAAGCTCCTACAATGAGCAGTTCTTC